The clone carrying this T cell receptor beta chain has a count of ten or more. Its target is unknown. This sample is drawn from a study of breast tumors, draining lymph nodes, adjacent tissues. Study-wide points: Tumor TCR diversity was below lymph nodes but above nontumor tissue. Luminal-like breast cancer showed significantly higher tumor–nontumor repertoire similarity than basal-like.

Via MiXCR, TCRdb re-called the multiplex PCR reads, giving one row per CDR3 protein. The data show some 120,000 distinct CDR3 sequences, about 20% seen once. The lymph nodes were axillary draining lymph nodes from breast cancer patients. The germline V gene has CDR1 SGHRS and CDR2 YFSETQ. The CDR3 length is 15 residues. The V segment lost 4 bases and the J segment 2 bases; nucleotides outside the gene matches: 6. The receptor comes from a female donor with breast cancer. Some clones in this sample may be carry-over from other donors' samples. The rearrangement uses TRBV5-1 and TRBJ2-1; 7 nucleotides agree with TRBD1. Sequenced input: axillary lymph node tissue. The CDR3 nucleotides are TGCGCCAGCAGCCTCCCCGGGACAGCCTACAATGAGCAGTTCTTC. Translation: CASSLPGTAYNEQFF.